This T cell receptor beta chain comes out of a study of neurological immune-mediated disorders. This clonotype was observed many times. The antigen remains undetermined. A total of 2 million PBMCs stored at -80 degrees C provided the unsorted libraries. TCRdb processed the 5' RACE reads anew with MiXCR; each CDR3 protein has one entry. The data show roughly 80,000 distinct CDR3 sequences, more than 15% seen once. Regarding the study as a whole: Multiple sclerosis patients had less TCR clonal expansion than even healthy controls, unlike HTLV-1-associated myelopathy.

This sequence originates from a woman between 40 and 50 years old in good health. Sequencing used PBMCs.

This CDR3 reads CSARVTGWGQETQYF. CDR3 sequence (DNA): TGCAGTGCTAGGGTGACAGGGTGGGGGCAAGAGACCCAGTACTTC. This chain uses TRBV20-1 with TRBJ2-5; 7 nucleotides align to TRBD1. V gave up 3 bases and J gave up 2 bases; unmatched junction bases: 9. This CDR3 spans 15 amino acids. Germline values: CDR1 DFQATT, CDR2 SNEGSKA (reference sequence).